This TCR beta chain was observed in a study of blood T cells in healthy people across ages. The CDR3 is 20 residues long. Germline CDR1 DFQATT, CDR2 SNEGSKA (reference sequence). Combining a sample-barcoded 5' primer with a J-beta primer mix, a second PCR ran for roughly 6 to 11 cycles. TCRdb redid the calling of the 5' RACE reads with MiXCR, one entry per CDR3 protein. The profile shows just under 900,000 distinct CDR3 sequences, 29% of them singletons. Remarks on this clonotype: The junction departs from germline at one end; a sequencing error may be responsible.

The TCR originated in a woman aged 80 or older in good health. Sample: blood. The gene calls are TRBV20-1 and TRBJ2-6; D perhaps matches TRBD2 (7 bases). The CDR3 is CSARVSGRGRLQDGANVPTF. DNA for the CDR3: TGCAGTGCTAGAGTCTCGGGGCGGGGGCGGTTGCAGGATGGGGCCAACGTCCCGACTTTC.